A single T cell receptor (beta chain) is shown here with its context. The sample comes from a study of blood T cell repertoires in COVID-19. Whole-study context: Samples taken during acute and convalescent COVID-19 were collected in the United States, Italy and Spain. Sample material is recorded as cDNA or gDNA derived from T cells, B-cell-depleted T cells, or PBMCs.

The CDR3 is 16 residues long. The germline gives CDR1 SGHTA, CDR2 FQGNSA. V was pared by 5 bases and J by 3 bases, with 17 bases between. Per the original methods: It was from reference gene primer amplification that nucleated cell counts were estimated. TCRdb keeps only in-frame clones here, not all; method: immunoSEQ multiplex PCR. V, J and clone size reflect that table, while D and trimming were determined from the DNA. This table holds about 370,000 clones, 89% found once. Seattle's enrolled individuals joined amid active infection and were then monitored longitudinally. The receptor comes from a woman younger than 45 with COVID-19, enrolled during active disease. The sequencing input was peripheral blood. J is TRBJ1-3 and V is TRBV7-2, with a possible D match to TRBD1 (6 bases). The CDR3 DNA is TGTGCCAGCAGCATAGGTCCGAAAGGGGGTGGAAACACCATATATTTT. It is translated as CASSIGPKGGGNTIYF.